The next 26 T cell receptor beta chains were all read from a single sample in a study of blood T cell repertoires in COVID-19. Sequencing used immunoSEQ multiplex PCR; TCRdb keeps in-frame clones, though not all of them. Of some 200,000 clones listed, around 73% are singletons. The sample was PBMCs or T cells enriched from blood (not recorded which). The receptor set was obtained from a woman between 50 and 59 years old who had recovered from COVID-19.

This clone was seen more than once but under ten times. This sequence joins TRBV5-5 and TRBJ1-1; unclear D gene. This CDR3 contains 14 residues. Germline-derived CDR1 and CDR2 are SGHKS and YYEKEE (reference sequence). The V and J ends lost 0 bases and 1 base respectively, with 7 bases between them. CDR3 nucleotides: TGTGCCAGCAGCTTGGCACCAGGGAACACTGAAGCTTTCTTT. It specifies CASSLAPGNTEAFF.

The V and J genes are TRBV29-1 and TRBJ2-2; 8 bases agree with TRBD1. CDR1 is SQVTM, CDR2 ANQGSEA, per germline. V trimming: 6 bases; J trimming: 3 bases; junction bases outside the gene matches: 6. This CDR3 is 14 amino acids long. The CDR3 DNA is TGCAGCGTCCGACAGGGGTGGGACACCGGGGAGCTGTTTTTT. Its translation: CSVRQGWDTGELFF.

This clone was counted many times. CDR3 sequence reads: CASSSPGQGSNEQFF. The CDR3 DNA reads as TGCGCCAGCAGTTCCCCGGGACAGGGAAGCAATGAGCAGTTCTTC. The chain is built from TRBV5-1 and TRBJ2-1; 9 nucleotides agree with TRBD1. The CDR3 covers 15 residues. The germline CDR1 and CDR2 sequences are SGHRS and YFSETQ. J gave up 6 bases and V 5 bases, and 9 bases lay outside the gene matches. Combining the CDR3 with reference TRBV5-1 and TRBJ2-1 gives the whole variable domain KAGVTQTPRYLIKTRGQQVTLSCSPISGHRSVSWYQQTPGQGLQFLFEYFSETQRNKGNFPGRFSGRQFSNSRSEMNVSTLELGDSALYLCASSSPGQGSNEQFFGPGTRLTVL.

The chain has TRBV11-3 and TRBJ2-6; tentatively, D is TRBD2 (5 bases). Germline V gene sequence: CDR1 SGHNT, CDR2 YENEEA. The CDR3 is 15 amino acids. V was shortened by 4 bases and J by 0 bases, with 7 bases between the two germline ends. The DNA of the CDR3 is TGTGCCAGCAGCTCGGACTTCTCTGGGGCCAACGTCCTGACTTTC. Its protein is CASSSDFSGANVLTF. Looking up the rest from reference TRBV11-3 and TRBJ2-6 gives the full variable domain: EAGVVQSPRYKIIEKKQPVAFWCNPISGHNTLYWYLQNLGQGPELLIRYENEEAVDDSQLPKDRFSAERLKGVDSTLKIQPAELGDSAVYLCASSSDFSGANVLTFGAGSRLTVL.

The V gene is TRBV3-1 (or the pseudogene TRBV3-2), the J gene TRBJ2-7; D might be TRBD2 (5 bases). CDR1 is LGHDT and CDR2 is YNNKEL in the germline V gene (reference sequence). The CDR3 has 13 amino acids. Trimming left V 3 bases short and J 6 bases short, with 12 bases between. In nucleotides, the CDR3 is TGTGCCAGCAGCCACCGTCCAGGAGGCGAGCAGTACTTC. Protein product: CASSHRPGGEQYF.

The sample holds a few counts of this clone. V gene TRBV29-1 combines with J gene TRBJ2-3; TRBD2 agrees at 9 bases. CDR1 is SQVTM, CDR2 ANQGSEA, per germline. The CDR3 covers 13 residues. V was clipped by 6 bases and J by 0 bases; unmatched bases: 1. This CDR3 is CSVTSGSTDTQYF. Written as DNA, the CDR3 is TGCAGCGTCACTAGCGGGAGCACAGATACGCAGTATTTT.

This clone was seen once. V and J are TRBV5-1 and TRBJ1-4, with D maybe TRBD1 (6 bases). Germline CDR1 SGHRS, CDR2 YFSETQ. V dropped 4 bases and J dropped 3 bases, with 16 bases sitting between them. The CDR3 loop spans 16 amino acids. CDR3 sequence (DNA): TGCGCCAGCAGCCCGGTGGGGCCAGGGGCTAATGAAAAACTGTTTTTT. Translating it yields CASSPVGPGANEKLFF.

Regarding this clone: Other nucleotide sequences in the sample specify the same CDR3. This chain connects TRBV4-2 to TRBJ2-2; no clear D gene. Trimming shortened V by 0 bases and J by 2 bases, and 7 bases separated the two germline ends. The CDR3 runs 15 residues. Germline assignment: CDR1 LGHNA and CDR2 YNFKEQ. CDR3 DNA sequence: TGTGCCAGCAGCCAAGATGCAGGTAACACCGGGGAGCTGTTTTTT. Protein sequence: CASSQDAGNTGELFF.

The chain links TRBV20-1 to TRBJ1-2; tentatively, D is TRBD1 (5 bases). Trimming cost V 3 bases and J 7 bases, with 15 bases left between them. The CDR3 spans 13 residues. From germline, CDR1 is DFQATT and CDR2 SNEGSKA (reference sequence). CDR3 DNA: TGCAGTGCTAGTCCCCCAGGGCGCGGTGGCTACACCTTC. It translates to CSASPPGRGGYTF.

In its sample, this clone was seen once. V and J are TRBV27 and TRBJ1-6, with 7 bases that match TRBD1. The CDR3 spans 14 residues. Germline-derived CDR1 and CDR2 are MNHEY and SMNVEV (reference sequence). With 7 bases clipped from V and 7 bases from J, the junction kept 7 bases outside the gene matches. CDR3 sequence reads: CASTTGTANSPLHF. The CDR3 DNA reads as TGTGCCAGCACTACCGGGACAGCCAATTCACCCCTCCACTTT.

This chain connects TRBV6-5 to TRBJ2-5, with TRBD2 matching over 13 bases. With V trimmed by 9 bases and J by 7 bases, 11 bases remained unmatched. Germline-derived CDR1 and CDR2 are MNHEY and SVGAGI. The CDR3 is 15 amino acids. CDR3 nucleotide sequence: TGTGCCAGTTGTCTTCGGACTAGCGGGAGCGGGACCCAGTACTTC. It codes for CASCLRTSGSGTQYF.

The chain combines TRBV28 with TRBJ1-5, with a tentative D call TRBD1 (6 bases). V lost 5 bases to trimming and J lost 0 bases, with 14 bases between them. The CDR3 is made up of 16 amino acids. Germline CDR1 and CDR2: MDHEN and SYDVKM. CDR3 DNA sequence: TGTGCCAGCAGTGGGGGGGCTATATATAGCAATCAGCCCCAGCATTTT. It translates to CASSGGAIYSNQPQHF.

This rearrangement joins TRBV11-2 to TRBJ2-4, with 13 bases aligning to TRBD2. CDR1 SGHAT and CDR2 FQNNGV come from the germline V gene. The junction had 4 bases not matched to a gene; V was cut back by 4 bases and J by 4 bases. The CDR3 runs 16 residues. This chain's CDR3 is CASSSGLAGFKNIQYF. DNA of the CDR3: TGTGCCAGCAGCTCGGGACTAGCGGGATTTAAAAACATTCAGTACTTC.

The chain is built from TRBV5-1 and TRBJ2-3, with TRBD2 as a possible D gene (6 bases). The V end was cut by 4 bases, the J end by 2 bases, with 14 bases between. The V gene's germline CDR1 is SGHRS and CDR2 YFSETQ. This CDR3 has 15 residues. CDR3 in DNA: TGCGCCAGCAGCCTTTATAGCGGAACCACAGATACGCAGTATTTT. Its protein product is CASSLYSGTTDTQYF. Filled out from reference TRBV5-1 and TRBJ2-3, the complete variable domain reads KAGVTQTPRYLIKTRGQQVTLSCSPISGHRSVSWYQQTPGQGLQFLFEYFSETQRNKGNFPGRFSGRQFSNSRSEMNVSTLELGDSALYLCASSLYSGTTDTQYFGPGTRLTVL.

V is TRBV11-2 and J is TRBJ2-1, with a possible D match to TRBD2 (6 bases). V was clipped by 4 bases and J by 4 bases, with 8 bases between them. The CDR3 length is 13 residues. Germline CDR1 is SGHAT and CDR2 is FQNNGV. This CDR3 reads CASSSGTYNEQFF. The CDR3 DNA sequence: TGTGCCAGCAGCTCCGGGACTTACAATGAGCAGTTCTTC.

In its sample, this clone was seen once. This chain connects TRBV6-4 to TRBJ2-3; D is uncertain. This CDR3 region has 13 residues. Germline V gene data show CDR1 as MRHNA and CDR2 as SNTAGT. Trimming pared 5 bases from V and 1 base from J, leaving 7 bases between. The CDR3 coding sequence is TGTGCCAGCAGTCAGCGCGGCACAGATACGCAGTATTTT. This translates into CASSQRGTDTQYF.

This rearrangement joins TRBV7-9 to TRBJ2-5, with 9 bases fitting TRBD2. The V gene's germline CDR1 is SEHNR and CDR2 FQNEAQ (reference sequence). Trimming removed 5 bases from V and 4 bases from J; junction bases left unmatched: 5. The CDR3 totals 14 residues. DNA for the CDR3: TGTGCCAGCAGCCCATGGGGACTAGCAGAGACCCAGTACTTC. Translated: CASSPWGLAETQYF.

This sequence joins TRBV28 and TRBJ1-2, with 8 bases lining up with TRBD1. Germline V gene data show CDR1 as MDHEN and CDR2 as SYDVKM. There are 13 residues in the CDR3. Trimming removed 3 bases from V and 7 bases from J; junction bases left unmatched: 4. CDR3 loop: CASSLQGAIGYTF. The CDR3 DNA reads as TGTGCCAGCAGTTTGCAGGGGGCGATTGGCTACACCTTC.

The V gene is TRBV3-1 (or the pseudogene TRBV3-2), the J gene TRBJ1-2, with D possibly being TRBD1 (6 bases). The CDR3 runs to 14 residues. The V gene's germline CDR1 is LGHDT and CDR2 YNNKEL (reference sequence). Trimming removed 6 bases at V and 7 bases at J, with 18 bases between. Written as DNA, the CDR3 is TGTGCCAGCAGGTTATTGGGGGCCACGGTTGGCTACACCTTC. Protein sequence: CASRLLGATVGYTF.

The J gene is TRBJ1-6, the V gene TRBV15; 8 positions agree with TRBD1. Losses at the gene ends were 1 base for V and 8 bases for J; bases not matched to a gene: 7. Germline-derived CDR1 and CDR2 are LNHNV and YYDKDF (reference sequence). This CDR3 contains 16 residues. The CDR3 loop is CATSRGGPTGDSPLHF. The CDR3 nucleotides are TGTGCCACCAGCAGAGGGGGCCCGACAGGGGATTCACCCCTCCACTTT. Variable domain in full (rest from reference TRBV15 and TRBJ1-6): DAMVIQNPRYQVTQFGKPVTLSCSQTLNHNVMYWYQQKSSQAPKLLFHYYDKDFNNEADTPDNFQSRRPNTSFCFLDIRSPGLGDTAMYLCATSRGGPTGDSPLHFGNGTRLTVT.

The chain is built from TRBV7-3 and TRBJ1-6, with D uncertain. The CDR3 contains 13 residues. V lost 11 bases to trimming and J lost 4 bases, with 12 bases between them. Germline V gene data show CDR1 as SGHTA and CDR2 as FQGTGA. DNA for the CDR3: TGTGCCTCCTCCCGGGGTTATAATTCACCCCTCCACTTT. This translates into CASSRGYNSPLHF.

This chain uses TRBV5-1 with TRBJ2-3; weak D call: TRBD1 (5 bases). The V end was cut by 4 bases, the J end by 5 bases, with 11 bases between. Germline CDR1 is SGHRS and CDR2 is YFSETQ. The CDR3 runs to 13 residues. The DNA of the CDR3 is TGCGCCAGCAGCACTGCAGGGAAAGATACGCAGTATTTT. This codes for CASSTAGKDTQYF.

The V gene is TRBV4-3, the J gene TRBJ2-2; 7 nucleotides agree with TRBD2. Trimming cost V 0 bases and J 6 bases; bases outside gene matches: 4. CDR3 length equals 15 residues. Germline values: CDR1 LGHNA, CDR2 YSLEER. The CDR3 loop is CASSQDWGRAGELFF. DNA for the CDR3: TGCGCCAGCAGCCAAGATTGGGGGAGGGCCGGGGAGCTGTTTTTT.

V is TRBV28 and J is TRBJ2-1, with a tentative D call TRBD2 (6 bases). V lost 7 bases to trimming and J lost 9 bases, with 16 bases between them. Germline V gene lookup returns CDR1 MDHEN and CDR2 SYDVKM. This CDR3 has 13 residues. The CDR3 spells CASTKVPGVEQFF. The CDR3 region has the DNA TGTGCCAGCACTAAAGTCCCGGGGGTTGAGCAGTTCTTC.

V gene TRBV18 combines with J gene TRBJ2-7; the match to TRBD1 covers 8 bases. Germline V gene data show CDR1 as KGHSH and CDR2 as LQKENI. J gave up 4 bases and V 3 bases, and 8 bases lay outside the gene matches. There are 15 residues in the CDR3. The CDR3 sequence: CASSPARGRGYEQYF. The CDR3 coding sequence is TGTGCCAGCTCACCCGCCAGGGGGCGAGGGTACGAGCAGTACTTC. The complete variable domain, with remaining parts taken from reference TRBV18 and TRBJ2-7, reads NAGVMQNPRHLVRRRGQEARLRCSPMKGHSHVYWYRQLPEEGLKFMVYLQKENIIDESGMPKERFSAEFPKEGPSILRIQQVVRGDSAAYFCASSPARGRGYEQYFGPGTRLTVT.

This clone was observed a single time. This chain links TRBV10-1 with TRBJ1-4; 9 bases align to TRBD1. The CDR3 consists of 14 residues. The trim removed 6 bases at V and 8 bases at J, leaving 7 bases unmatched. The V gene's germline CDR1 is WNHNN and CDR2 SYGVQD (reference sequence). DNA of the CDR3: TGCGCCAGCAGCCCGGGACAGGGTACGGAAAAACTGTTTTTT. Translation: CASSPGQGTEKLFF.